Presented here are 12 T cell receptor beta chains from one specimen sequenced in a study of blood T cell repertoires in COVID-19. Clones were sequenced by immunoSEQ multiplex PCR, and TCRdb holds only the in-frame ones, with some missing. The sample lists about 180,000 clones; more than 70% were seen once. The sample was peripheral blood. The receptors shown here come from a man in his forties or fifties with active or convalescent COVID-19.

The chain carries TRBV2 and TRBJ2-7; 7 positions agree with TRBD2. Trimming at V came to 2 bases and at J to 3 bases, leaving 1 base not matched to a gene. This CDR3 has 13 residues. Germline V CDR1 and CDR2: SNHLY, FYNNEI. This chain's CDR3 is CASSEWGGYEQYF. The CDR3 nucleotides are TGTGCCAGCAGTGAATGGGGGGGCTACGAGCAGTACTTC. Complete variable domain (other parts from reference TRBV2 and TRBJ2-7): EPEVTQTPSHQVTQMGQEVILRCVPISNHLYFYWYRQILGQKVEFLVSFYNNEISEKSEIFDDQFSVERPDGSNFTLKIRSTKLEDSAMYFCASSEWGGYEQYFGPGTRLTVT.

The chain is built from TRBV28 and TRBJ2-6, with no clear D. V was shortened by 6 bases and J by 1 base, with 16 bases between the two germline ends. The CDR3 contains 17 residues. Germline lookup yields CDR1 MDHEN and CDR2 SYDVKM. CDR3 DNA: TGTGCCAGCAGGCGAGGCGGCAGCTTATCTGGGGCCAACGTCCTGACTTTC. Its translation: CASRRGGSLSGANVLTF.

This chain's CDR3 is CASSVAGLGATNEKLFF. As DNA, the CDR3 is TGTGCCAGCAGCGTAGCGGGCCTCGGGGCAACTAATGAAAAACTGTTTTTT. This chain uses TRBV9 with TRBJ1-4, with D uncertain. V lost 0 bases and J 0 bases, leaving 12 bases between the germline ends. This CDR3 has 17 residues. Germline CDR1 and CDR2: SGDLS and YYNGEE. The full variable domain, in which reference TRBV9 and TRBJ1-4 provide the parts outside the CDR3, is DSGVTQTPKHLITATGQRVTLRCSPRSGDLSVYWYQQSLDQGLQFLIQYYNGEERAKGNILERFSAQQFPDLHSELNLSSLELGDSALYFCASSVAGLGATNEKLFFGSGTQLSVL.

V gene TRBV6-2 or TRBV6-3 combines with J gene TRBJ1-2; TRBD1 is a possible D gene (5 bases). V gave up 2 bases and J gave up 1 base, with 5 bases separating them. There are 13 residues in the CDR3. The V gene's germline CDR1 is MNHEY and CDR2 SVGEGT. CDR3 bases: TGTGCCAGCAGTTACGACAGTAACTATGGCTACACCTTC. This gives the protein CASSYDSNYGYTF.

CDR3 protein: CAWSASTDQPQHF. The CDR3 DNA follows: TGTGCCTGGAGTGCTTCGACTGATCAGCCCCAGCATTTT. The chain joins TRBV30 to TRBJ1-5, with unresolved D. Trimming cost V 1 base and J 5 bases, with 9 bases left between them. The CDR3 totals 13 residues. CDR1 and CDR2 from the germline V gene are GTSNPN and SVGIG (reference sequence).

This rearrangement joins TRBV6-5 to TRBJ2-2, with 9 bases aligning to TRBD1. Germline V lookup: CDR1 MNHEY, CDR2 SVGAGI. After removal of 5 bases from V and 6 bases from J, the junction contained 7 bases not matched to a gene. The CDR3 totals 15 residues. CDR3 sequence (DNA): TGTGCCAGCAGTACCGGGACAGGGCTGCCCGGGGAGCTGTTTTTT. Its protein is CASSTGTGLPGELFF.

This sequence joins TRBV7-2 and TRBJ2-4; 12 bases match TRBD1. The CDR3 has 15 amino acids. CDR1 SGHTA and CDR2 FQGNSA come from the germline V gene. The V gene end was trimmed by 5 bases and the J gene end by 6 bases; junction bases not matched to a gene: 5. For the CDR3, the DNA is TGTGCCAGCAGCCCCGGGACAGGGGGCTTAAACATTCAGTACTTC. Its protein product is CASSPGTGGLNIQYF.

The chain carries TRBV6-5 and TRBJ1-2; TRBD1 matches at 7 bases. Germline V gene sequence: CDR1 MNHEY, CDR2 SVGAGI. The CDR3 covers 13 residues. J lost 8 bases, V lost 6 bases, and 9 bases had no gene match. CDR3 amino acids: CASSSRQGIGYTF. CDR3 DNA sequence: TGTGCCAGCAGCTCCCGACAGGGTATAGGCTACACCTTC.

This chain links TRBV19 with TRBJ2-7, with D perhaps matching TRBD1 (6 bases). Trimming left V 6 bases short and J 7 bases short, with 19 bases between. Germline V gene data show CDR1 as LNHDA and CDR2 as SQIVND (reference sequence). The CDR3 has 14 residues. CDR3: CASSPQLGAREQYF. CDR3 nucleotides: TGTGCCAGTAGCCCGCAGCTGGGGGCGCGGGAGCAGTACTTC.

V gene TRBV5-4 combines with J gene TRBJ1-1, with TRBD1 identical over 7 bases. The CDR3 contains 16 residues. Germline CDR1 SGHNT, CDR2 YYREEE (reference sequence). The ends lost 1 base at V and 6 bases at J; junction bases unmatched: 12. CDR3 bases: TGTGCCAGCAGCTTGCCGGGACAGACCATAAGCGCTGAAGCTTTCTTT. Translated, it gives CASSLPGQTISAEAFF.

This chain links TRBV5-1 with TRBJ2-1; TRBD2 aligns across 14 bases. J was trimmed by 0 bases and V by 3 bases; bases with no gene match: 14. The CDR3 consists of 21 residues. CDR1 and CDR2 (germline): SGHRS, YFSETQ. The CDR3 here is CASSSRHRLAGGISSYNEQFF. CDR3 nucleotide sequence: TGCGCCAGCAGCTCGCGCCACAGACTAGCGGGGGGGATAAGCTCCTACAATGAGCAGTTCTTC.

The chain links TRBV7-8 to TRBJ2-2, with 8 bases that match TRBD1. CDR1 is SGHVS and CDR2 is FQNEAQ in the germline V gene. The V gene end was trimmed by 7 bases and the J gene end by 1 base; junction bases not matched to a gene: 5. This CDR3 comprises 15 residues. CDR3 in amino acids: CASTETGGNTGELFF. CDR3 coding DNA: TGTGCCAGCACCGAAACAGGGGGGAACACCGGGGAGCTGTTTTTT.